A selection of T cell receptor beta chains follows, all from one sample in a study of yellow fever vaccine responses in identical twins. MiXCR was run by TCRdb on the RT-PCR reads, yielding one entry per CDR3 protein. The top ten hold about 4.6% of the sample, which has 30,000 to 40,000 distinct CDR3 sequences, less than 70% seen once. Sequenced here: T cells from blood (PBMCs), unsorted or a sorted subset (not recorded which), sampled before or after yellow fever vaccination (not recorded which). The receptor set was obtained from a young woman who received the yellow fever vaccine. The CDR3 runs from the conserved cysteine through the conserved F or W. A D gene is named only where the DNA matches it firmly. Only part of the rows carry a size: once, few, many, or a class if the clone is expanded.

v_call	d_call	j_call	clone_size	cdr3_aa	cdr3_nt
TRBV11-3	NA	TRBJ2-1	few	CASSPEGIYNEQFF	TGTGCCAGCTCCCCGGAGGGAATCTACAATGAGCAGTTCTTC
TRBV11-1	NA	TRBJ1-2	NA	CASSTKEGNYGYTF	TGTGCCAGCAGCACTAAGGAGGGGAACTATGGCTACACCTTC
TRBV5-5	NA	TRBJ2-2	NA	CASSKLAASSNTGELFF	TGTGCCAGCAGCAAGTTAGCGGCGAGCTCGAACACCGGGGAGCTGTTTTTT
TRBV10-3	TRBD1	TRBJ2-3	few	CAISDRQGENTQYF	TGTGCCATCAGTGATCGACAGGGTGAGAATACGCAGTATTTT
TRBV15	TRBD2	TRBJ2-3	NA	CATSRGTSGFGTDTQYF	TGTGCCACCAGCAGAGGGACTAGCGGGTTTGGCACAGATACGCAGTATTTT
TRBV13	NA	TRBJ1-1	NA	CASSLGGRAEAFF	TGTGCCAGCAGCTTAGGCGGGAGGGCTGAAGCTTTCTTT
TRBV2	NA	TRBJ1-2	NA	CASREPWGLGYTF	TGTGCCAGCAGAGAGCCTTGGGGACTGGGCTACACCTTC
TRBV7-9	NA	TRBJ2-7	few	CASSSRYEQYF	TGTGCCAGCAGTTCTAGGTACGAGCAGTACTTC
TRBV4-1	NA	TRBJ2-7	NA	CASSQGLVGEQYF	TGCGCCAGCAGCCAAGGACTAGTGGGCGAGCAGTACTTC
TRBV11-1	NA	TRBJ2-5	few	CASSPDIPETQYF	TGTGCCAGCAGCCCGGACATCCCAGAGACCCAGTACTTC
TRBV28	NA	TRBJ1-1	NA	CATKNTEAFF	TGTGCCACCAAGAACACTGAAGCTTTCTTT
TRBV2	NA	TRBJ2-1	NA	CASSEAGTYNEQFF	TGTGCCAGCAGTGAAGCGGGCACTTACAATGAGCAGTTCTTC
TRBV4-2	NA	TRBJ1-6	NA	CASSQEQGTSPLHF	TGTGCCAGCAGCCAAGAGCAGGGAACTTCACCCCTCCACTTT
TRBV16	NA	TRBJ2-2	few	CASSQGLNTGELFF	TGTGCCAGCAGCCAAGGGCTAAACACCGGGGAGCTGTTTTTT
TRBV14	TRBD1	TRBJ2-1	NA	CASSRGTGEWTRQNNEQFF	TGTGCCAGCAGCCGCGGGACAGGCGAATGGACTCGACAGAACAATGAGCAGTTCTTC
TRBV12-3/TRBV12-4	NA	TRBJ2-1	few	CASKEAVGEQFF	TGTGCCAGCAAAGAGGCGGTAGGAGAGCAGTTCTTC
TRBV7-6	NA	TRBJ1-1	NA	CASSLALNTEAFF	TGTGCCAGCAGCTTAGCCCTTAACACTGAAGCTTTCTTT
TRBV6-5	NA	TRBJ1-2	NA	CASSSHPINYGYTF	TGTGCCAGCAGTTCCCATCCGATTAACTATGGCTACACCTTC
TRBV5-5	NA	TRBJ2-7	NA	CASSLSRGSYEQYF	TGTGCCAGCAGCTTATCCAGGGGCAGCTACGAGCAGTACTTC
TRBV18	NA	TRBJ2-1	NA	CASSPRESSYNEQFF	TGTGCCAGCTCACCACGGGAGAGCTCCTACAATGAGCAGTTCTTC
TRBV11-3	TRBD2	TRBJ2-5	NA	CASSLDPTSGETQYF	TGTGCCAGCAGCTTAGATCCCACTAGCGGAGAGACCCAGTACTTC
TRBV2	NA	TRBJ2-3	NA	CASSEAWTTDTRYF	TGTGCCAGCAGTGAAGCGTGGACTACAGATACGCGGTATTTT
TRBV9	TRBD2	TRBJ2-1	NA	CASSPLAESYNEQFF	TGTGCCAGCAGCCCCCTAGCGGAATCCTACAATGAGCAGTTCTTC
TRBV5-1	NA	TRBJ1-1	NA	CASSPAGYTEAFF	TGCGCCAGCAGTCCTGCAGGGTACACTGAAGCTTTCTTT
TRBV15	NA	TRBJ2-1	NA	CATSSNRVGEQFF	TGTGCCACCAGCAGTAACAGGGTAGGTGAGCAGTTCTTC
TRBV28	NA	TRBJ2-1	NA	CASSSRDRYNEQFF	TGTGCCAGCAGTTCCCGGGACCGGTACAATGAGCAGTTCTTC
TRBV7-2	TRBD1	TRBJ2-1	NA	CASSLGPLGTANEQFF	TGTGCCAGCAGCTTAGGACCCCTTGGGACAGCCAATGAGCAGTTCTTC
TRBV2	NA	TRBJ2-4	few	CASSVGLAKNIQYF	TGTGCCAGCAGTGTGGGGCTAGCCAAAAACATTCAGTACTTC
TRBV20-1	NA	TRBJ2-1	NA	CSARDTSDNEQFF	TGCAGTGCTAGAGATACCTCTGACAATGAGCAGTTCTTC
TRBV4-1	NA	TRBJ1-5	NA	CASSSPSSNQPQHF	TGCGCCAGCAGTTCTCCCAGTAGCAATCAGCCCCAGCATTTT
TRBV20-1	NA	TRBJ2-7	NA	CSARGYREPYEQYF	TGCAGTGCTAGAGGTTACAGGGAACCCTACGAGCAGTACTTC
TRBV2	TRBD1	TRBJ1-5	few	CASSDTGVAGQPQHF	TGTGCCAGCAGTGATACAGGGGTGGCCGGTCAGCCCCAGCATTTT
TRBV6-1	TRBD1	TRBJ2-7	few	CASNPDRAYEQYF	TGTGCCAGCAACCCCGACAGGGCCTACGAGCAGTACTTC
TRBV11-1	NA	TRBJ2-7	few	CASSLATYEQYF	TGTGCCAGCAGCTTAGCAACCTACGAGCAGTACTTC